This TCR beta chain came from a study of T cell responses to AZD1222 COVID-19 vaccine. V lost 4 bases, J lost 7 bases, and 10 bases stayed unmatched. The germline gives CDR1 SEHNR, CDR2 FQNEAQ (reference sequence). The length of the CDR3 is 14 residues. Study-wide findings and caveats: There were mostly white British donors and more females than males, and clonal diversity was possibly underestimated.

A word on this clone: Antigen specificity is unknown.

Using immunoSEQ multiplex PCR, the repertoire was profiled, and TCRdb retains in-frame clones only, with some absent. The sample holds about 160,000 clones, 85% to 95% seen once. The V and J genes are TRBV7-9 and TRBJ2-7, with TRBD1 identical over 7 bases. The specimen was peripheral blood, collected on day 0 of AZD1222 vaccination. This receptor was obtained from an adult in good health. CDR3 in amino acids: CASSWFRGGGEQYF. In DNA, the CDR3 is TGTGCCAGCAGCTGGTTTCGAGGGGGCGGTGAGCAGTACTTC.